Presented here are 2 T cell receptor beta chains from one specimen sequenced in a study of cytomegalovirus exposure and HLA in healthy donors. 60 Vbeta and 13 Jbeta primers were used in PCR. Method: immunoSEQ multiplex PCR; TCRdb's copy keeps in-frame clones and lacks some. The repertoire holds 150,000 or so clones, with more than 75% as singletons. The sample consisted of PBMCs. These receptors originate from a man aged 30 to 45 in good health and CMV-seropositive.

This rearrangement joins TRBV7-3 to TRBJ1-1, with TRBD1 matching 11 bases. With V trimmed by 2 bases and J by 1 base, 6 bases remained unmatched. The germline V gene encodes CDR1 SGHTA and CDR2 FQGTGA. The CDR3 consists of 17 residues. In DNA form, the CDR3 reads TGTGCCAGCAGCTTAGAGGGGACAGGGGGTTCGAACACTGAAGCTTTCTTT. Residues: CASSLEGTGGSNTEAFF.

With regard to this clone: The junction does not match germline at one end; this may be a read error. The chain is built from TRBV30 and TRBJ2-7; 14 bases match TRBD2. This CDR3 has 15 residues. Germline loops: CDR1 GTSNPN, CDR2 SVGIG (reference sequence). DNA of the CDR3: TGTGCCTGGAGTCATCCGGGACTAGCGGGAGAGGGTAGGGACTTC. As protein: CAWSHPGLAGEGRDF. The full variable domain, its missing parts supplied by reference TRBV30 and TRBJ2-7, is SQTIHQWPATLVQPVGSPLSLECTVEGTSNPNLYWYRQAAGRGLQLLFYSVGIGQISSEVPQNLSASRPQDRQFILSSKKLLLSDSGFYLCAWSHPGLAGEGRDFGPGTRLTVT.